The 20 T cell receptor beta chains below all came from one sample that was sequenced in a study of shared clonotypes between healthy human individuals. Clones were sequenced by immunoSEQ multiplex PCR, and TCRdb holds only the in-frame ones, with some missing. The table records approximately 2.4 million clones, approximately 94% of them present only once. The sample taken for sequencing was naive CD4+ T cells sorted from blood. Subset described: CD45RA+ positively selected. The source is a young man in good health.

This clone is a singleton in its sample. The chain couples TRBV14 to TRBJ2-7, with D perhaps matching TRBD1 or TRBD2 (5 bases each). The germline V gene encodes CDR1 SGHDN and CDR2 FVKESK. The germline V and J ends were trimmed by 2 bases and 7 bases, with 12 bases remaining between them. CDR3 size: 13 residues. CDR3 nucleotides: TGTGCCAGCAGCCAAAGACTTGGGGGAGAGCAGTACTTC. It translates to CASSQRLGGEQYF.

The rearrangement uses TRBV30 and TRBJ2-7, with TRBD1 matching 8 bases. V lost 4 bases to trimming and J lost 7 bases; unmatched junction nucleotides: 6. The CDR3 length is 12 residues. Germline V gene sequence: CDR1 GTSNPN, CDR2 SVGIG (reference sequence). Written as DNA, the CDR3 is TGTGCCTGGACGGACAGGGATCGGGAGCAGTACTTC. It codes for CAWTDRDREQYF.

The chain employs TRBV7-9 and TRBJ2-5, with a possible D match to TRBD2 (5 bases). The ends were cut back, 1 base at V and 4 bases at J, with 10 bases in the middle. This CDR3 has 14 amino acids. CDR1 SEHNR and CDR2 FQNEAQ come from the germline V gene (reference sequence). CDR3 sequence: CASSLVKGGETQYF. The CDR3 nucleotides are TGTGCCAGCAGCTTAGTTAAAGGAGGAGAGACCCAGTACTTC.

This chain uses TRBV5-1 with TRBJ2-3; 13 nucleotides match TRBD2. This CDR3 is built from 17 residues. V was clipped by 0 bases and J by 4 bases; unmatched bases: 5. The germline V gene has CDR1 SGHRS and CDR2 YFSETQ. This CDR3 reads CASSLGTSGSPPDTQYF. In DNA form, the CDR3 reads TGCGCCAGCAGCTTGGGGACTAGCGGGAGTCCCCCAGATACGCAGTATTTT.

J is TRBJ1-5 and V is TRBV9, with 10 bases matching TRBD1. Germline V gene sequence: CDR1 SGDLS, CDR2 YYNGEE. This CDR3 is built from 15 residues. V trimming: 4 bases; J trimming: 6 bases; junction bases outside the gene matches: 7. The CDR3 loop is CASSSTGTGVQPQHF. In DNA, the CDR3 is TGTGCCAGCAGCAGCACCGGGACAGGGGTTCAGCCCCAGCATTTT.

The CDR3 DNA sequence: TGTGCCAGGACGAGGGGAGTCCTTGATCAGCCCCAGCATTTT. It codes for CARTRGVLDQPQHF. V usage is TRBV6-4 and J usage is TRBJ1-5; a possible D gene is TRBD1 (5 bases). Germline V gene lookup returns CDR1 MRHNA and CDR2 SNTAGT. The CDR3 spans 14 residues. V was shortened by 9 bases and J by 5 bases, with 17 bases between the two germline ends.

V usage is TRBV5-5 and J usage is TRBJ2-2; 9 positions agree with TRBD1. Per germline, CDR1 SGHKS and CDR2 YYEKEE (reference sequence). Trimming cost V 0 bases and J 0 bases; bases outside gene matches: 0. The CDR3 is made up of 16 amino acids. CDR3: CASSLGQGANTGELFF. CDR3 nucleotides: TGTGCCAGCAGCTTGGGACAGGGGGCGAACACCGGGGAGCTGTTTTTT.

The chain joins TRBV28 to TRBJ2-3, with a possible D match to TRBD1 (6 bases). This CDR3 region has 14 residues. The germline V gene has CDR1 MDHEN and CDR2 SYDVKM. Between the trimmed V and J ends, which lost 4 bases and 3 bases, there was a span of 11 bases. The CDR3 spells CASSSNRVTDTQYF. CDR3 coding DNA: TGTGCCAGCAGTTCGAACAGGGTGACAGATACGCAGTATTTT.

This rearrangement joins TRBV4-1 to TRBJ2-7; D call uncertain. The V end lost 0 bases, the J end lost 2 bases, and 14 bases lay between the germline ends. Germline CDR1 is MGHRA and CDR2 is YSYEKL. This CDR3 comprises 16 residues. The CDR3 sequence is CASSQDKGSLAYEQYF. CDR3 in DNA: TGCGCCAGCAGCCAAGATAAGGGCAGTTTAGCCTACGAGCAGTACTTC.

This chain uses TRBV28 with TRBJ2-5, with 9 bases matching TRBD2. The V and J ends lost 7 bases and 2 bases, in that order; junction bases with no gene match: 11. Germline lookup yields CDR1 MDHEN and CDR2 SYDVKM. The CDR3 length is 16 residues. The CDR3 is CASKGEFLAGQETQYF. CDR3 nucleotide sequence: TGTGCCAGCAAGGGGGAGTTCCTAGCGGGGCAAGAGACCCAGTACTTC.

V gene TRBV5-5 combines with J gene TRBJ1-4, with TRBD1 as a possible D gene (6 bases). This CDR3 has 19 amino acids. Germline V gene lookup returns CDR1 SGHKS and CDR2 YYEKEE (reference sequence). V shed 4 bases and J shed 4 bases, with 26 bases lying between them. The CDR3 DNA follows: TGTGCCAGCAGCCTACACGAACAGGGTGGGGGACAAAGTAATGAAAAACTGTTTTTT. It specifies CASSLHEQGGGQSNEKLFF.

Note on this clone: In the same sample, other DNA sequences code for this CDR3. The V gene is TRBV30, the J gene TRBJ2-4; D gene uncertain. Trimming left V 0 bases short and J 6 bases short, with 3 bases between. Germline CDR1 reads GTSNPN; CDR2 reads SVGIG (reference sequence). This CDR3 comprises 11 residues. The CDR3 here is CAWSVTNIQYF. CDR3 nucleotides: TGTGCCTGGAGTGTAACAAACATTCAGTACTTC.

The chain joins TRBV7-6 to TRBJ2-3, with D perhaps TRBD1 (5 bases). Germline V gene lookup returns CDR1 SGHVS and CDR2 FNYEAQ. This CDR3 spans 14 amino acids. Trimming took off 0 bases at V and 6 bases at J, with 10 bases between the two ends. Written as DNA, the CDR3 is TGTGCCAGCAGCTTAGCCGGACAAACGGATACGCAGTATTTT. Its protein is CASSLAGQTDTQYF.

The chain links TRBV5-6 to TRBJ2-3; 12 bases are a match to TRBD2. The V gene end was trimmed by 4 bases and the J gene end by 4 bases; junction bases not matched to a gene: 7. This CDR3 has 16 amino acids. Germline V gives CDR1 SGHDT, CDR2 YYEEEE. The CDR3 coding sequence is TGTGCCAGCAGCCGTACTAGCGGGAGGAGCGCAGATACGCAGTATTTT. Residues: CASSRTSGRSADTQYF.

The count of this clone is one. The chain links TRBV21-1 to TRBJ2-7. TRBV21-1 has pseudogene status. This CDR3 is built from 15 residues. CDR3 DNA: TGTGCCAGCACCCCGAGGGGCGCAGGAGCCTACGAGCAGTACTTC. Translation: CASTPRGAGAYEQYF.

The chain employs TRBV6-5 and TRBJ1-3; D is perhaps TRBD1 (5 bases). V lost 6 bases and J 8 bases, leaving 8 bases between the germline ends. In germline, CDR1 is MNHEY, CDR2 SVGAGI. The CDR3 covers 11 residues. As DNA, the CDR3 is TGTGCCAGCAGGGTGGGGGACACCATATATTTT. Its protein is CASRVGDTIYF.

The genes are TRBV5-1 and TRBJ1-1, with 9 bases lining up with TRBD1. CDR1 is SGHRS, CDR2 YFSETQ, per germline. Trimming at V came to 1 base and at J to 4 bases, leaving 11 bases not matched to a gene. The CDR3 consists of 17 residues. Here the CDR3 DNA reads TGCGCCAGCAGCTTGCTATCCAACCGGGACAGGGTCACTGAAGCTTTCTTT. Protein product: CASSLLSNRDRVTEAFF.

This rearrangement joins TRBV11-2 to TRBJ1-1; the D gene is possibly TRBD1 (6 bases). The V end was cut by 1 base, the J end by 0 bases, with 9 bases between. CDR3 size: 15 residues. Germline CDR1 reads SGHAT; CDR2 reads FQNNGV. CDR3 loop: CASSLVAGVNTEAFF. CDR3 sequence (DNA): TGTGCCAGCAGCTTAGTTGCAGGGGTGAACACTGAAGCTTTCTTT.

CDR3 in amino acids: CSVDLRFTDTQYF. The DNA for the CDR3 is TGCAGCGTTGACCTCAGGTTCACAGATACGCAGTATTTT. The gene calls are TRBV29-1 and TRBJ2-3, with no clear D. CDR3 size: 13 residues. V was pared by 3 bases and J by 2 bases, with 9 bases between. Germline loops: CDR1 SQVTM, CDR2 ANQGSEA.

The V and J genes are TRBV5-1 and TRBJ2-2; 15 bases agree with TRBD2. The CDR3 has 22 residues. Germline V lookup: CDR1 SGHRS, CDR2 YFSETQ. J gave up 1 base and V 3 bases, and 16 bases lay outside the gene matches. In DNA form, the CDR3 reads TGCGCCAGCAGCTCGGGACTAGCGGGAGGCCCAACACCACTACGGAACACCGGGGAGCTGTTTTTT. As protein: CASSSGLAGGPTPLRNTGELFF.